The 32 T cell receptor beta chains presented below share a single source sample, sequenced in a study of blood T cell repertoires in COVID-19. Using immunoSEQ multiplex PCR, the repertoire was profiled, and TCRdb retains in-frame clones only, with some absent. Of tens of thousands of clones listed, roughly 87% are singletons. What was sequenced was peripheral blood. The origin of the receptors is a male donor with acute or convalescent COVID-19.

This chain uses TRBV1 with TRBJ1-5. TRBV1 is a pseudogene segment. The CDR3 sequence is 17 residues long. The CDR3 is CTSSQVPPEGSNQPQHF. The CDR3 nucleotides read TGCACCAGCAGCCAAGTCCCCCCCGAGGGATCCAATCAGCCCCAGCATTTT.

This rearrangement joins TRBV28 to TRBJ2-5; 10 positions agree with TRBD2. From germline, CDR1 is MDHEN and CDR2 SYDVKM. J lost 1 base, V lost 5 bases, and 4 bases had no gene match. The CDR3 consists of 15 residues. The CDR3 spells CASSPGTSAQETQYF. The CDR3 DNA reads as TGTGCCAGCAGTCCCGGGACTAGCGCCCAAGAGACCCAGTACTTC.

DNA for the CDR3: TGTGCCAGCAGCTTAGCTTCGAGCTCCTACAATGAGCAGTTCTTC. Translation gives CASSLASSSYNEQFF. This chain joins TRBV7-2 and TRBJ2-1; no clear D gene. V shed 0 bases and J shed 0 bases, with 6 bases lying between them. The CDR3 has 15 residues. CDR1 and CDR2 from the germline V gene are SGHTA and FQGNSA. Supplemented by reference TRBV7-2 and TRBJ2-1, the full variable domain reads GAGVSQSPSNKVTEKGKDVELRCDPISGHTALYWYRQSLGQGLEFLIYFQGNSAPDKSGLPSDRFSAERTGGSVSTLTIQRTQQEDSAVYLCASSLASSSYNEQFFGPGTRLTVL.

CDR3: CASSQVAGETQYF. The CDR3 nucleotides read TGTGCCAGCAGCCAGGTTGCAGGGGAGACCCAGTACTTC. The chain links TRBV3-1 (or the pseudogene TRBV3-2) to TRBJ2-5; perhaps TRBD1 as D (5 bases). The ends were cut back, 3 bases at V and 5 bases at J, with 10 bases in the middle. The CDR3 is made up of 13 amino acids. Germline V gene data show CDR1 as LGHDT and CDR2 as YNNKEL (reference sequence).

This CDR3 is CASSPSREAHNEQFF. CDR3 sequence (DNA): TGTGCCAGCAGCCCCTCGAGGGAGGCCCACAATGAGCAGTTCTTC. The chain is built from TRBV11-2 and TRBJ2-1; D is possibly TRBD2 (6 bases). CDR1 and CDR2 from the germline V gene are SGHAT and FQNNGV. The CDR3 is 15 residues long. V was shortened by 5 bases and J by 5 bases, with 16 bases between the two germline ends. Variable domain in full (rest from reference TRBV11-2 and TRBJ2-1): EAGVAQSPRYKIIEKRQSVAFWCNPISGHATLYWYQQILGQGPKLLIQFQNNGVVDDSQLPKDRFSAERLKGVDSTLKIQPAKLEDSAVYLCASSPSREAHNEQFFGPGTRLTVL.

The table lists this clone with a count of one. The chain links TRBV3-1 (or the pseudogene TRBV3-2) to TRBJ2-5; 9 bases map to TRBD2. V shed 4 bases, J shed 1 base, and the junction held 7 bases outside the gene matches. The CDR3 length is 16 residues. Germline lookup yields CDR1 LGHDT and CDR2 YNNKEL (reference sequence). The CDR3 loop reads CASSPLAGRFQETQYF. DNA for the CDR3: TGTGCCAGCAGCCCCCTAGCGGGGCGCTTCCAAGAGACCCAGTACTTC.

This clone has more than one count but fewer than ten. J is TRBJ1-1 and V is TRBV13; no clear D. The CDR3 totals 14 residues. The germline V gene has CDR1 PRHDT and CDR2 FYEKMQ (reference sequence). The V and J ends lost 1 base and 1 base respectively, with 7 bases between them. Here the CDR3 DNA reads TGTGCCAGCAGCTTAGCCAGGCCGAACACTGAAGCTTTCTTT. This encodes CASSLARPNTEAFF.

The chain carries TRBV2 and TRBJ1-1, with D maybe TRBD1 (6 bases). This CDR3 has 13 residues. Germline-derived CDR1 and CDR2 are SNHLY and FYNNEI. V lost 3 bases, J lost 4 bases, and 9 bases lay in between. The CDR3 bases are TGTGCCAGCAGTGATATGGGGGCCACTGAAGCTTTCTTT. It yields the protein CASSDMGATEAFF. The full variable domain, its missing parts supplied by reference TRBV2 and TRBJ1-1, is EPEVTQTPSHQVTQMGQEVILRCVPISNHLYFYWYRQILGQKVEFLVSFYNNEISEKSEIFDDQFSVERPDGSNFTLKIRSTKLEDSAMYFCASSDMGATEAFFGQGTRLTVV.

The chain joins TRBV5-1 to TRBJ2-2; 8 positions agree with TRBD2. Germline V gene lookup returns CDR1 SGHRS and CDR2 YFSETQ. The CDR3 consists of 16 residues. V lost 2 bases, J lost 4 bases, and 7 bases stayed unmatched. CDR3 bases: TGCGCCAGCAGCTTTGCGGGGGGCCCTTCCACCGGGGAGCTGTTTTTT. The encoded protein is CASSFAGGPSTGELFF.

The chain links TRBV11-1 to TRBJ2-1, with 9 positions matching TRBD2. Looked up from germline, CDR1 is SGHAT and CDR2 is FQDESV (reference sequence). V was pared by 5 bases and J by 6 bases, with 8 bases of the junction left unmatched. The CDR3 loop spans 15 amino acids. The CDR3 bases are TGTGCCAGCAGCAAGCGGGGGGCGACTCTCAATGAGCAGTTCTTC. It codes for CASSKRGATLNEQFF.

The chain employs TRBV18 and TRBJ2-2; a possible D gene is TRBD2 (5 bases). CDR1 and CDR2 (germline): KGHSH, LQKENI. The V end lost 6 bases, the J end lost 1 base, and 15 bases lay between the germline ends. This CDR3 contains 16 residues. CDR3 amino acids: CASSLNGVGNTGELFF. Here the CDR3 DNA reads TGTGCCAGCTCCCTCAACGGGGTCGGGAACACCGGGGAGCTGTTTTTT.

This rearrangement joins TRBV10-3 to TRBJ1-3, with D possibly TRBD1 on 5 matching bases. Per the germline V gene, CDR1 is ENHRY and CDR2 is SYGVKD. V was shortened by 3 bases and J by 4 bases, with 10 bases between the two germline ends. CDR3 length equals 14 residues. CDR3 sequence reads: CAISETGEGNTIYF. The CDR3 coding sequence is TGTGCCATCAGTGAAACAGGTGAAGGAAACACCATATATTTT.

This clone has just one count. The chain joins TRBV10-3 to TRBJ1-2; D not resolved. The CDR3 consists of 14 residues. Trimming left V 0 bases short and J 7 bases short, with 12 bases between. Germline CDR1 is ENHRY and CDR2 is SYGVKD. CDR3 coding DNA: TGTGCCATCAGTGAGTCGGGAGCAGCGGGTGGCTACACCTTC. Amino acid sequence: CAISESGAAGGYTF.

This rearrangement joins TRBV27 to TRBJ1-3, with a possible D match to TRBD1 (5 bases). Germline CDR1 and CDR2: MNHEY and SMNVEV (reference sequence). With 11 bases removed from V and 1 base from J, the gap between germline ends came to 21 bases. The CDR3 has 16 residues. DNA of the CDR3: TGTGCCGGCCCGGAAGGCAGGGCCTTTTCTGGAAACACCATATATTTT. Its protein product is CAGPEGRAFSGNTIYF.

The V gene is TRBV15, the J gene TRBJ2-5; D gene ambiguous. The CDR3 is made up of 13 amino acids. The ends were cut back, 0 bases at V and 3 bases at J, with 5 bases in the middle. CDR1 is LNHNV and CDR2 is YYDKDF in the germline V gene (reference sequence). The CDR3 sequence is CATSRDREETQYF. The CDR3 DNA sequence: TGTGCCACCAGCAGAGATCGGGAAGAGACCCAGTACTTC.

DNA for the CDR3: TGTGCCAGCAGCCAAGATTCTAGCTCTGGGGCCAACGTCCTGACTTTC. This gives the protein CASSQDSSSGANVLTF. The genes are TRBV3-1 (or the pseudogene TRBV3-2) and TRBJ2-6; D not certain. The germline CDR1 and CDR2 sequences are LGHDT and YNNKEL (reference sequence). The CDR3 is 16 residues long. The ends were cut back, 0 bases at V and 0 bases at J, with 6 bases in the middle.

The chain combines TRBV10-3 with TRBJ2-7; D perhaps matches TRBD1 (5 bases). The germline CDR1 and CDR2 sequences are ENHRY and SYGVKD. The length of the CDR3 is 14 residues. V lost 6 bases, J lost 5 bases, and 17 bases lay in between. In DNA form, the CDR3 reads TGTGCCATCAGAGCAGGGTTCCAACGGGACGAGCAGTACTTC. This encodes CAIRAGFQRDEQYF.

The rearrangement uses TRBV6-5 and TRBJ1-1; D uncertain. The germline CDR1 and CDR2 sequences are MNHEY and SVGAGI. V lost 3 bases to trimming and J lost 3 bases, with 11 bases between them. The CDR3 is 14 residues long. The CDR3 coding sequence is TGTGCCAGCAGTTATGCCGGGAGAGACACTGAAGCTTTCTTT. This encodes CASSYAGRDTEAFF.

V gene TRBV27 combines with J gene TRBJ2-1; 7 nucleotides match TRBD2. CDR3 length: 12 amino acids. V gave up 10 bases and J gave up 8 bases; unmatched junction bases: 8. Germline V CDR1 and CDR2: MNHEY, SMNVEV (reference sequence). The CDR3 DNA reads TGTGCCACCTCGGGGAGGGCATATGAGCAGTTCTTC. Amino acid sequence: CATSGRAYEQFF.

The chain couples TRBV27 to TRBJ2-3; 10 bases fit TRBD2. The CDR3 consists of 16 residues. From germline, CDR1 is MNHEY and CDR2 SMNVEV (reference sequence). Trimming cost V 1 base and J 2 bases; bases outside gene matches: 3. CDR3 nucleotide sequence: TGTGCCAGCAGTTTATTTAGCGGGGGGACCACAGATACGCAGTATTTT. Protein product: CASSLFSGGTTDTQYF.

This clone was detected a few times. The V gene is TRBV27, the J gene TRBJ1-5, with 7 bases aligning to TRBD1. From germline, CDR1 is MNHEY and CDR2 SMNVEV (reference sequence). This CDR3 has 13 residues. With V trimmed by 5 bases and J by 7 bases, 5 bases remained unmatched. CDR3 in amino acids: CASSLRQGQPQHF. In nucleotides, the CDR3 is TGTGCCAGCAGTCTCCGACAGGGCCAGCCCCAGCATTTT.

The gene calls are TRBV4-2 and TRBJ1-6; the match to TRBD1 covers 8 bases. The J segment lost 0 bases and the V segment lost 0 bases, leaving 13 bases of the junction unmatched. CDR1 and CDR2 from the germline V gene are LGHNA and YNFKEQ. This CDR3 contains 21 residues. The CDR3 spells CASSQDLGTGSLSSYNSPLHF. CDR3 sequence (DNA): TGTGCCAGCAGCCAAGATCTGGGGACAGGTAGTTTAAGCTCCTATAATTCACCCCTCCACTTT.

This rearrangement joins TRBV6-4 to TRBJ1-1, with D possibly being TRBD1 (6 bases). CDR3 size: 14 residues. Between the trimmed V and J ends, which lost 5 bases and 7 bases, there was a span of 17 bases. From germline, CDR1 is MRHNA and CDR2 SNTAGT. In nucleotides, the CDR3 is TGTGCCAGCAGTCTCGTTGGGGGCGAGGGTGAAGCTTTCTTT. This codes for CASSLVGGEGEAFF.

This chain joins TRBV29-1 and TRBJ2-7; TRBD2 agrees at 7 bases. The trim removed 4 bases at V and 4 bases at J, leaving 13 bases unmatched. CDR3 length: 15 amino acids. The V gene's germline CDR1 is SQVTM and CDR2 ANQGSEA. The CDR3 DNA reads as TGCAGCGTTGCCGCCCGGGCGGGGGAGCTATACGAGCAGTACTTC. This encodes CSVAARAGELYEQYF.

The chain carries TRBV30 and TRBJ2-2; the D gene is possibly TRBD1 (5 bases). The germline gives CDR1 GTSNPN, CDR2 SVGIG (reference sequence). The CDR3 loop spans 14 amino acids. Trimming removed 0 bases at V and 4 bases at J, with 9 bases between. The CDR3 nucleotides read TGTGCCTGGAGTGTTGGGGCTAGCACCGGGGAGCTGTTTTTT. It is translated as CAWSVGASTGELFF.

The V call is TRBV5-1, the J call TRBJ2-7; a possible D gene is TRBD1 (6 bases). CDR3 size: 14 residues. V lost 4 bases and J 4 bases, leaving 15 bases between the germline ends. Looked up from germline, CDR1 is SGHRS and CDR2 is YFSETQ. CDR3 nucleotide sequence: TGCGCCAGCAGCCCAGGACAGATACTGTACGAGCAGTACTTC. Translated, it gives CASSPGQILYEQYF.

This chain uses TRBV5-1 with TRBJ2-1, with 11 bases identical to TRBD1. CDR3 length: 16 amino acids. From germline, CDR1 is SGHRS and CDR2 YFSETQ. Trimming at V came to 3 bases and at J to 7 bases, leaving 9 bases not matched to a gene. This CDR3 reads CASSYLPGQGVNEQFF. The CDR3 DNA reads as TGCGCCAGCAGCTACCTTCCGGGACAGGGGGTTAATGAGCAGTTCTTC.

This chain connects TRBV3-1 (or the pseudogene TRBV3-2) to TRBJ2-7, with D perhaps TRBD1 (5 bases). V gave up 1 base and J gave up 2 bases, with 9 bases separating them. Per germline, CDR1 LGHDT and CDR2 YNNKEL (reference sequence). CDR3 length: 14 amino acids. CDR3 in DNA: TGTGCCAGCAGCCAAGGGGGCGCAACCTACGAGCAGTACTTC. Its protein is CASSQGGATYEQYF.

The rearrangement uses TRBV18 and TRBJ2-5; D perhaps matches TRBD1 (6 bases). The CDR3 is made up of 13 amino acids. The germline gives CDR1 KGHSH, CDR2 LQKENI. V lost 4 bases, J lost 5 bases, and 11 bases lay in between. This CDR3 is CASSQNRDETQYF. CDR3 nucleotide sequence: TGTGCCAGCTCACAGAACAGGGATGAGACCCAGTACTTC.

This sequence joins TRBV6-2 or TRBV6-3 and TRBJ2-7, with TRBD1 as a possible D gene (5 bases). Trimming shortened V by 5 bases and J by 7 bases, and 18 bases separated the two germline ends. Germline lookup yields CDR1 MNHEY and CDR2 SVGEGT. The CDR3 has 14 residues. CDR3 coding DNA: TGTGCCAGCAGTGTTGGTGGGGCGGTACGGGAGCAGTACTTC. Its protein product is CASSVGGAVREQYF.

J is TRBJ2-3 and V is TRBV30; D possibly corresponds to TRBD1 (5 bases). The CDR3 consists of 12 residues. V was trimmed by 3 bases and J by 1 base, leaving 5 bases between them. Germline CDR1 is GTSNPN and CDR2 is SVGIG (reference sequence). CDR3 in amino acids: CAWRQGTDTQYF. The CDR3 nucleotides are TGTGCCTGGAGACAGGGCACAGATACGCAGTATTTT.

The chain joins TRBV18 to TRBJ2-6; TRBD1 agrees at 7 bases. V lost 3 bases to trimming and J lost 2 bases; unmatched junction nucleotides: 1. Looked up from germline, CDR1 is KGHSH and CDR2 is LQKENI. The CDR3 totals 15 residues. CDR3 loop: CASSPGQTGANVLTF. CDR3 nucleotides: TGTGCCAGCTCACCGGGACAGACTGGGGCCAACGTCCTGACTTTC.